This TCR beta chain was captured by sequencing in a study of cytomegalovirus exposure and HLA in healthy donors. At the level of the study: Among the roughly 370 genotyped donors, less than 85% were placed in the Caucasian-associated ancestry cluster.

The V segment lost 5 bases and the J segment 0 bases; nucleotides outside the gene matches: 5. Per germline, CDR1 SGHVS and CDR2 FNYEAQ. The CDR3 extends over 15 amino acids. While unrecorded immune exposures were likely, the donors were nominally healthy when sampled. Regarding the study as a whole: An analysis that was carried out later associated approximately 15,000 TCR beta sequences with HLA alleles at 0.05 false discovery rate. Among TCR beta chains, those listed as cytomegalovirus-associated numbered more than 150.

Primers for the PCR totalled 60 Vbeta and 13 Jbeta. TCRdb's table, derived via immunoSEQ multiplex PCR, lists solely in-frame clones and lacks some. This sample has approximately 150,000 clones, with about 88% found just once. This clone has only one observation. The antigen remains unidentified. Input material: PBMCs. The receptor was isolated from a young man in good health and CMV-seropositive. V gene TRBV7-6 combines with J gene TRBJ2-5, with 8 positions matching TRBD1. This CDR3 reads CASSGGTGYQETQYF. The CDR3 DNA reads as TGTGCCAGCAGCGGCGGGACAGGCTACCAAGAGACCCAGTACTTC.